What follows is one TCR beta chain and its context. A read error is possible here, since a much larger clone lies one base away. Other DNA sequences in the same sample also yield this CDR3. The sequencing of unsorted PBMC DNA took place on ten immunoSEQ deep assay plates. Only in-frame clones appear in the TCRdb table, and some are missing; sequencing was by immunoSEQ multiplex PCR. The sample has about 490,000 clones, about 72% seen once. The record originates from a study of shared clonotypes between healthy human individuals. Per germline, CDR1 SQVTM and CDR2 ANQGSEA. The CDR3 extends over 13 amino acids.

This clonotype was obtained from a woman aged 40 to 50 in good health. Some clones in this sample may be carry-over from other donors' samples. This chain joins TRBV29-1 and TRBJ1-1; D perhaps matches TRBD1 (6 bases). The sequenced sample consisted of PBMCs. Written as DNA, the CDR3 is TGCAGCGTTGTTAGGACAGAGGGCTCTGAGGCTTTCTTT. Amino acid sequence: CSVVRTEGSEAFF. Supplemented by reference TRBV29-1 and TRBJ1-1, the full variable domain reads SAVISQKPSRDICQRGTSLTIQCQVDSQVTMMFWYRQQPGQSLTLIATANQGSEATYESGFVIDKFPISRPNLTFSTLTVSNMSPEDSSIYLCSVVRTEGSEAFFGQGTRLTVV.